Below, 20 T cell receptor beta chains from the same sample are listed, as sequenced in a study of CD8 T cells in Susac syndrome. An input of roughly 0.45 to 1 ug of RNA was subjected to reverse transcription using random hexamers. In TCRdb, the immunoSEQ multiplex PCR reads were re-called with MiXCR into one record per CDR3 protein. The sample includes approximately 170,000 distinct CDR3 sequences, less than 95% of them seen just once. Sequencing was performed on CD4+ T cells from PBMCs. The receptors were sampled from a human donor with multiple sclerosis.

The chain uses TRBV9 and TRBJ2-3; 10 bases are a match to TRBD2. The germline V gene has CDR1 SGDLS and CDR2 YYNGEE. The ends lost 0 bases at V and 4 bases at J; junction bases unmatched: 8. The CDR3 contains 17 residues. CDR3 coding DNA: TGTGCCAGCAGCGTAGTTCCAATAGCGGGAGGTGCAGATACGCAGTATTTT. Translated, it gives CASSVVPIAGGADTQYF.

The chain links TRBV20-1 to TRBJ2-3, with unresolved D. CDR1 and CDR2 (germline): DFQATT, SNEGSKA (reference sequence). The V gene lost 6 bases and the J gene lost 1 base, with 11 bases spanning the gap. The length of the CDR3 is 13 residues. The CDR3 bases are TGCAGTGCCGACGCGGTAGGCACAGATACGCAGTATTTT. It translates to CSADAVGTDTQYF.

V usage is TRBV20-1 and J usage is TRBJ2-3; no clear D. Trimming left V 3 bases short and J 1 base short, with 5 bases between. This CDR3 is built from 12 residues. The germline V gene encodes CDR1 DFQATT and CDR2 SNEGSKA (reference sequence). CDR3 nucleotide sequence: TGCAGTGCTAGGGCAGGCACAGATACGCAGTATTTT. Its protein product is CSARAGTDTQYF.

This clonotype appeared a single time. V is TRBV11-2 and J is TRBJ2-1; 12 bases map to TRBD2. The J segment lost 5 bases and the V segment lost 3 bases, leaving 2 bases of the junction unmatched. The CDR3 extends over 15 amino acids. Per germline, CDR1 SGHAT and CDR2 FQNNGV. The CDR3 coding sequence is TGTGCCAGCAGCTTTAGACTAGCGGGAGACAATGAGCAGTTCTTC. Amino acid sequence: CASSFRLAGDNEQFF.

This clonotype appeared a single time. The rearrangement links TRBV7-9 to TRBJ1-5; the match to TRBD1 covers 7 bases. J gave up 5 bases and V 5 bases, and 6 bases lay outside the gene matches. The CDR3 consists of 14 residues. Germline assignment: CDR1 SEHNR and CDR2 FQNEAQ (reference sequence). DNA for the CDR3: TGTGCCAGCAGCCCCTGGACAGGCGATCAGCCCCAGCATTTT. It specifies CASSPWTGDQPQHF.

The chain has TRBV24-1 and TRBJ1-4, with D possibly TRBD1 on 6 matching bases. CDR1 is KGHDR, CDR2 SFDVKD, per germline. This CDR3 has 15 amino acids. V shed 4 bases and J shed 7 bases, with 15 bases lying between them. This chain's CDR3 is CATSDPRGSGEKLFF. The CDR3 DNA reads TGTGCCACCAGTGACCCTAGGGGGTCGGGTGAAAAACTGTTTTTT.

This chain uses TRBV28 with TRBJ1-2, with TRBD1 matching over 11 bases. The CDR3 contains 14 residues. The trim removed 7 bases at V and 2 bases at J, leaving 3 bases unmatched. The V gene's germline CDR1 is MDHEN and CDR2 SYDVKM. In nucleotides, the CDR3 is TGTGCCAGCACCCGGGACAGGGGGAACTATGGCTACACCTTC. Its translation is CASTRDRGNYGYTF.

The DNA for the CDR3 is TGCGCCAGCAGCTCCTACACAAACACAGCGAGCTCCTACGAGCAGTACTTC. Translation gives CASSSYTNTASSYEQYF. The chain links TRBV5-1 to TRBJ2-7; no definite D call. The germline gives CDR1 SGHRS, CDR2 YFSETQ. The CDR3 extends over 17 amino acids. Trimming shortened V by 3 bases and J by 0 bases, and 19 bases separated the two germline ends.

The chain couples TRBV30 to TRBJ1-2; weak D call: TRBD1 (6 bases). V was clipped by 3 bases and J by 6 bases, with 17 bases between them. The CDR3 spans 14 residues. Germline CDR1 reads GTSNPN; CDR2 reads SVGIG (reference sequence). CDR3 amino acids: CAWRFGQLFDGYTF. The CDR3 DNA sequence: TGTGCCTGGAGATTTGGACAGCTCTTCGATGGCTACACCTTC.

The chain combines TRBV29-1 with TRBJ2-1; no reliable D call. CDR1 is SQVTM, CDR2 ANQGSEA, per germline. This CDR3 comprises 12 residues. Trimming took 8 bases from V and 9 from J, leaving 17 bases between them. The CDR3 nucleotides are TGCAGCCCGGGTTACCCTACTGGTGAGCAGTTCTTC. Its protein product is CSPGYPTGEQFF.

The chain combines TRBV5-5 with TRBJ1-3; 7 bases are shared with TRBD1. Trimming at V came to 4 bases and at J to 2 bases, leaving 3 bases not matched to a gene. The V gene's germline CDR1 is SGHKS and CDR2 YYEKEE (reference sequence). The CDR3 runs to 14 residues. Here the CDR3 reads CASSVDRAGNTIYF. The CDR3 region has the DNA TGTGCCAGCAGCGTTGACAGGGCTGGAAACACCATATATTTT.

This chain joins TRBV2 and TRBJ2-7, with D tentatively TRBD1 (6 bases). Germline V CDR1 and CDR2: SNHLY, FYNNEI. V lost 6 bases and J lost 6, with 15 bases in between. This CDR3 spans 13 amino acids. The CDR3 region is CASRELQGSEQYF. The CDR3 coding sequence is TGTGCCAGCAGGGAACTACAGGGATCCGAGCAGTACTTC.

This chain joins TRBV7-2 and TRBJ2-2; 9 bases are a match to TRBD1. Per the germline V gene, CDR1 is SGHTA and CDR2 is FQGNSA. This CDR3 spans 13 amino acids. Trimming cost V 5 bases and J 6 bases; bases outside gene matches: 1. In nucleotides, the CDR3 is TGTGCCAGCAGCCGACAGGGGGCCGGGGAGCTGTTTTTT. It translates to CASSRQGAGELFF. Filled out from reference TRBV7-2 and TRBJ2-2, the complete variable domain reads GAGVSQSPSNKVTEKGKDVELRCDPISGHTALYWYRQSLGQGLEFLIYFQGNSAPDKSGLPSDRFSAERTGGSVSTLTIQRTQQEDSAVYLCASSRQGAGELFFGEGSRLTVL.

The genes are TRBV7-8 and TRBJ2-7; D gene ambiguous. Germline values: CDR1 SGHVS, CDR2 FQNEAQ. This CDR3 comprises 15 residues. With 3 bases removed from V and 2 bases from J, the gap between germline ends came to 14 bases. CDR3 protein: CASSFRHEPPYEQYF. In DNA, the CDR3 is TGTGCCAGCAGCTTCCGTCATGAACCCCCCTACGAGCAGTACTTC.

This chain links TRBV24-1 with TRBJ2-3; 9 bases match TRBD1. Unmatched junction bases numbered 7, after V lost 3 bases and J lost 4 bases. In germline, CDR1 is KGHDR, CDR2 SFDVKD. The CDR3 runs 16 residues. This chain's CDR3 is CATSDPGTGTSDTQYF. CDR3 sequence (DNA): TGTGCCACCAGTGATCCCGGGACAGGGACATCAGATACGCAGTATTTT.

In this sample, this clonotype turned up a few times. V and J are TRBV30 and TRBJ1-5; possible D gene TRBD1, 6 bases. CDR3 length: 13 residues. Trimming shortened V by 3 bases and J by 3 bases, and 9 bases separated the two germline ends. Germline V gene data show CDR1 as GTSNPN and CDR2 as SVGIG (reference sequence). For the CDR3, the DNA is TGTGCCTGGAGCCGACAGGCCAATCAGCCCCAGCATTTT. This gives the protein CAWSRQANQPQHF.

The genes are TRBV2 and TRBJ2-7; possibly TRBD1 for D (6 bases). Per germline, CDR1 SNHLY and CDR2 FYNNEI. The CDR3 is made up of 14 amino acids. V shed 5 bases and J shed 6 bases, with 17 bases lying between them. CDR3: CASSKEQGLSEQYF. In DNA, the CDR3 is TGTGCCAGCAGTAAGGAACAGGGTCTGTCCGAGCAGTACTTC.

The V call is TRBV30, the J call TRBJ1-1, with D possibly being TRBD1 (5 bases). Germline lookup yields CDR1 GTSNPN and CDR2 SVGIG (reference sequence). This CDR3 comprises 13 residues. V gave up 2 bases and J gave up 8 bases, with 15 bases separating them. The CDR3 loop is CAWSMQGYQEAFF. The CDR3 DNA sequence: TGTGCCTGGAGTATGCAGGGCTACCAAGAAGCTTTCTTT. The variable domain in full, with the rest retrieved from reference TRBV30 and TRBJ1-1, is SQTIHQWPATLVQPVGSPLSLECTVEGTSNPNLYWYRQAAGRGLQLLFYSVGIGQISSEVPQNLSASRPQDRQFILSSKKLLLSDSGFYLCAWSMQGYQEAFFGQGTRLTVV.

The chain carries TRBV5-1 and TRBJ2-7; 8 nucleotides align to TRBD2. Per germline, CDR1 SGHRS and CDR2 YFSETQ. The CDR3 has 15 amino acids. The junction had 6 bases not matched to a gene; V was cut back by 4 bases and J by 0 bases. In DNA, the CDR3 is TGCGCCAGCAGCGTAAGCGGGACTAGCTCCTACGAGCAGTACTTC. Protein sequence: CASSVSGTSSYEQYF.

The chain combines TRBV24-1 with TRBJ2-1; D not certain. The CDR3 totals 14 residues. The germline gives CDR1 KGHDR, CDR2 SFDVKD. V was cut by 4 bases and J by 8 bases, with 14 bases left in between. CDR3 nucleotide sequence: TGTGCCACCAGTGAGGCTAGACGGACCGATGAGCAGTTCTTC. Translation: CATSEARRTDEQFF.